This T cell receptor (beta chain) is drawn from a study of spatial heterogeneity in lung cancer. This clonotype occurred many times. TCRdb re-called the 5' RACE reads through MiXCR, storing one row per CDR3 protein. Of some 9,300 distinct CDR3 sequences listed, more than 6% are singletons. The ends were cut back, 4 bases at V and 11 bases at J, with 11 bases in the middle. This CDR3 comprises 11 residues. Germline lookup yields CDR1 SGHAT and CDR2 FQDESV (reference sequence). Time point given: sample taken at primary tumor resection. Samples were donated by 72 untreated early-stage non-small cell lung cancer patients. Extraction of whole RNA from tumor, nontumor lung or frozen PBMC preceded unsorted sequencing.

This material consisted of normal lung tissue next to the tumor, taken at surgery. This TCR was sampled from a male donor with early-stage non-small cell lung cancer. The genes are TRBV11-1 and TRBJ1-1; D unresolved. The CDR3 sequence: CASSSYSGAFF. The CDR3 DNA sequence: TGTGCCAGCAGCTCCTACTCTGGGGCTTTCTTT. The full variable domain, in which reference TRBV11-1 and TRBJ1-1 provide the parts outside the CDR3, is EAEVAQSPRYKITEKSQAVAFWCDPISGHATLYWYRQILGQGPELLVQFQDESVVDDSQLPKDRFSAERLKGVDSTLKIQPAELGDSAMYLCASSSYSGAFFGQGTRLTVV.